Below, 5 T cell receptor beta chains from the same sample are listed, as sequenced in a study of identical twins (TCRdb year 2016). Receptors were amplified or captured by 5' RACE. The sequencing machine was an Illumina HiSeq 2000. TCRdb ran its own pipeline on the public reads, namely fastp trimming at Q25 and MiXCR clone calling, and kept in-frame beta chains. Rows are unified per CDR3 protein, each entry keeping the most common DNA and genes. This sample holds about 530,000 distinct CDR3 sequences; about a fifth were observed only once. Jointly, the top ten make up around 0.48% of the sample. This same sample was also part of a study on yellow fever vaccine responses in identical twins.

Sequencing was done on a sample of CD4+ T cells sorted from blood. The receptors were sampled from a woman aged 18-35 years in good health.

The chain joins TRBV28 to TRBJ2-1; the D gene is possibly TRBD2 (5 bases). CDR1 and CDR2 (germline): MDHEN, SYDVKM. The germline V and J ends were trimmed by 8 bases and 10 bases, with 18 bases remaining between them. The CDR3 is made up of 13 amino acids. CDR3 coding DNA: TGTGCCAGCCGCCCTGGGGAGCTGGGGGAGCAGTTCTTC. This encodes CASRPGELGEQFF.

The CDR3 coding sequence is TGTGCCAGCAAACCCCTGTCCTCGACGAAGGCTTTCTTT. This translates into CASKPLSSTKAFF. V gene TRBV27 combines with J gene TRBJ1-1; D gene ambiguous. Germline values: CDR1 MNHEY, CDR2 SMNVEV (reference sequence). The CDR3 totals 13 residues. Trimming shortened V by 7 bases and J by 11 bases, and 20 bases separated the two germline ends.

This clonotype was seen ten or more times. The chain couples TRBV7-9 to TRBJ2-7; 9 bases are a match to TRBD2. The CDR3 totals 16 residues. The trim removed 4 bases at V and 0 bases at J, leaving 7 bases unmatched. The germline CDR1 and CDR2 sequences are SEHNR and FQNEAQ (reference sequence). CDR3 sequence (DNA): TGTGCCAGCAGCTACCCGCGGGAGGGGAGCTCCTACGAGCAGTACTTC. Protein product: CASSYPREGSSYEQYF.

The gene calls are TRBV5-6 and TRBJ2-3; D is possibly TRBD2 (6 bases). The ends were cut back, 4 bases at V and 0 bases at J, with 15 bases in the middle. CDR1 and CDR2 from the germline V gene are SGHDT and YYEEEE. This CDR3 has 16 amino acids. The CDR3 reads CASSPGGPLSTDTQYF. For the CDR3, the DNA is TGTGCCAGCAGCCCCGGAGGGCCACTCAGCACAGATACGCAGTATTTT. Full variable domain (missing parts from reference TRBV5-6 and TRBJ2-3): DAGVTQSPTHLIKTRGQQVTLRCSPKSGHDTVSWYQQALGQGPQFIFQYYEEEERQRGNFPDRFSGHQFPNYSSELNVNALLLGDSALYLCASSPGGPLSTDTQYFGPGTRLTVL.

This chain joins TRBV18 and TRBJ2-7, with unresolved D. The V and J ends lost 1 base and 4 bases respectively, with 14 bases between them. This CDR3 has 15 residues. Per the germline V gene, CDR1 is KGHSH and CDR2 is LQKENI. The CDR3 DNA follows: TGTGCCAGCTCACCACTGATCACTGGCGAATACGAGCAGTACTTC. This codes for CASSPLITGEYEQYF.